Given below is one T cell receptor beta chain in context. Its antigen is not identified. Unmatched junction bases numbered 8, after V lost 5 bases and J lost 8 bases. The length of the CDR3 is 14 residues. Germline assignment: CDR1 MNHEY and CDR2 SVGAGI. Generated by immunoSEQ multiplex PCR, the TCRdb table keeps only in-frame clones and is missing some. Of tens of thousands of clones in the sample, 90% to 95% were seen once. The data originate from a study of cytomegalovirus exposure and HLA in healthy donors. Study conclusions and caveats: There were 150 to 200 TCR beta chains listed as cytomegalovirus-associated. It was reported that the classifier diagnosed cytomegalovirus status with high specificity and sensitivity in both the original and validation cohorts.

The chain employs TRBV6-5 and TRBJ1-1; 10 bases are shared with TRBD1. The receptor's source is a woman aged 18-29 years in good health and CMV-seronegative. Specimen: PBMCs. The CDR3 loop is CASSEPGTGDEAFF. CDR3 coding DNA: TGTGCCAGCAGTGAACCCGGGACAGGGGACGAAGCTTTCTTT.